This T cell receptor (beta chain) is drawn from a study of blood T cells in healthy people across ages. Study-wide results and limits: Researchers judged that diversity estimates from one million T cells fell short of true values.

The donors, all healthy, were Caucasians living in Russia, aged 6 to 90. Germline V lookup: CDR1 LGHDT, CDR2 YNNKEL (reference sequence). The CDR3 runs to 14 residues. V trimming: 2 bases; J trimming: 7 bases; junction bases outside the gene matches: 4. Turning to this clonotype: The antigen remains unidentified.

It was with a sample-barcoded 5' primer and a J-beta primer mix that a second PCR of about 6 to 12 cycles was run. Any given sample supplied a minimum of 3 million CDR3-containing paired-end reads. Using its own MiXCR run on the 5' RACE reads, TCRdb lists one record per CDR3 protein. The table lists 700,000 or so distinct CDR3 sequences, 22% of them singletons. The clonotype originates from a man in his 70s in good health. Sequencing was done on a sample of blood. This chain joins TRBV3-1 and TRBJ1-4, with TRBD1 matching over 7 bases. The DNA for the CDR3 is TGTGCCAGCAGCCAACGACAGGGTGGTGAAAAACTGTTTTTT. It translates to CASSQRQGGEKLFF.